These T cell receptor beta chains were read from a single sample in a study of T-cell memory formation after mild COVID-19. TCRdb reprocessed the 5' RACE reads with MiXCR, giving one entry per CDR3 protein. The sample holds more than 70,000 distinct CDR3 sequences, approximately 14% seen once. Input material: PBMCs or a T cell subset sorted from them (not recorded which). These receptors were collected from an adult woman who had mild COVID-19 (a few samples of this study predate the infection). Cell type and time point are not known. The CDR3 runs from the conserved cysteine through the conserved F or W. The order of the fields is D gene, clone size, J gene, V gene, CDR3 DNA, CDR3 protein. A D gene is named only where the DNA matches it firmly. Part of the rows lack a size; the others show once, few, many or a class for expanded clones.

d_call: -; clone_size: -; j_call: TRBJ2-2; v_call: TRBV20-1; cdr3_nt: TGCAGTGCGGGGGCCGCGGGGGTGGCTGGCACCGGGGAGCTGTTTTTT; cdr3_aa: CSAGAAGVAGTGELFF
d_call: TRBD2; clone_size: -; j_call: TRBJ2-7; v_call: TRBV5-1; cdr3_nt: TGCGCCAGCAGCTTGGATCCTAGCGGGGATTCCTACGAGCAGTACTTC; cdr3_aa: CASSLDPSGDSYEQYF
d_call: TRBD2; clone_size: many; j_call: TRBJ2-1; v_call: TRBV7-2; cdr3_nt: TGTGCCAGCAGCTTTTTCCTAGCGGGAACCGATGAGCAGTTCTTC; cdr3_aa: CASSFFLAGTDEQFF
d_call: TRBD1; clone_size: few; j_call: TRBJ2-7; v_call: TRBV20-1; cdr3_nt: TGCAGTGCCCCTCAGGGGGCGCTGTACGAGCAGTACTTC; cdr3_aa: CSAPQGALYEQYF
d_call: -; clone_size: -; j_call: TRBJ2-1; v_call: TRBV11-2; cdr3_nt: TGTGCCAGCGCGGGCGGGGACAATGAGCAGTTCTTC; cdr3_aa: CASAGGDNEQFF
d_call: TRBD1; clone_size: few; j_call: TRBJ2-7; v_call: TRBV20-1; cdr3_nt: TGCAGTGCTGACCATCGACAGGGCAATCTCTACGAGCAGTACTTC; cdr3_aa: CSADHRQGNLYEQYF
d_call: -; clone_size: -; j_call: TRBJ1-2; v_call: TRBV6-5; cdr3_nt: TGTGCCAGCAGTACAGGGAGGCTCTATGGCTACACCTTC; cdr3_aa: CASSTGRLYGYTF
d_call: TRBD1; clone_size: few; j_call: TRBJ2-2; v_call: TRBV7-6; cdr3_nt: TGTGCCAGCAGCCCGACAGGACAGGGGGCAGCCGGGGAGCTGTTTTTT; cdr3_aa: CASSPTGQGAAGELFF
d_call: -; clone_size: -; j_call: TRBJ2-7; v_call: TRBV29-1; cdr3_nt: TGCAGCGTTGAAGAGTCTGGGGTTTCCTACGAGCAGTACTTC; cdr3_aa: CSVEESGVSYEQYF
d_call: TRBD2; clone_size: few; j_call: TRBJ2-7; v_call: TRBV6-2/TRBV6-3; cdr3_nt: TGTGCCAGCAGTTACTCGACTAGCGGGATCGCCTACGAGCAGTACTTC; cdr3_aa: CASSYSTSGIAYEQYF
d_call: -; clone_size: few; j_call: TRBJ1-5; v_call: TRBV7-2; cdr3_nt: TGTGCCAGCAGCTTACCGATCGGGACTGCTAGCAATCAGCCCCAGCATTTT; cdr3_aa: CASSLPIGTASNQPQHF
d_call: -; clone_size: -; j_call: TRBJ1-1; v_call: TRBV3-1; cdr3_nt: TGTGCCAGCAGCCAAGAACGGGGATACACTGAAGCTTTCTTT; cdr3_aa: CASSQERGYTEAFF
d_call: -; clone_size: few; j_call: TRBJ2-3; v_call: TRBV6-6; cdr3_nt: TGTGCCAGCGACAGTAGACCCAACACAGATACGCAGTATTTT; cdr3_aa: CASDSRPNTDTQYF
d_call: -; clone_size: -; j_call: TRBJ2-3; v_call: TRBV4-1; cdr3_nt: TGCGCCAGCGGTTGGGGAGATACGCAGTATTTT; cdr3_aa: CASGWGDTQYF
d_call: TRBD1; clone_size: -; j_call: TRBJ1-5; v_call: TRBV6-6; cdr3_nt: TGTGCCAGTTACGACAGGGGGAATCAGCCCCAGCATTTT; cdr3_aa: CASYDRGNQPQHF
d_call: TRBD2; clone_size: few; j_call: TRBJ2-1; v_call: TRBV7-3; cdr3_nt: TGTGCCAGCAGCTTAATGGGCGGGGGGGCCCGGCCCTACAATGAGCAGTTCTTC; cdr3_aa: CASSLMGGGARPYNEQFF
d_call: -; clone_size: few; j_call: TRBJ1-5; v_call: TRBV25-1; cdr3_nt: TGTGCCAGCAGTGAACGGGGGGGGGATCAGCCCCAGCATTTT; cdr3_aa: CASSERGGDQPQHF
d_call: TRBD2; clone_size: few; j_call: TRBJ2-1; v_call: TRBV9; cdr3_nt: TGTGCCAGCAGCCCTAGCGGGATTGCCTACAATGAGCAGTTCTTC; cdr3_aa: CASSPSGIAYNEQFF
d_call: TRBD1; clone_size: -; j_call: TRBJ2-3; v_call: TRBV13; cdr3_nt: TGTGCCAGCAGCCCCTACCGACAGGGGATCAGGGTAACAGATACGCAGTATTTT; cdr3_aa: CASSPYRQGIRVTDTQYF
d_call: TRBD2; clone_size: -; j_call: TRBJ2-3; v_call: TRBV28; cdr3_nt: TGTGCCAGCAGTTTAGGACTAGACCCAGATACGCAGTATTTT; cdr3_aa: CASSLGLDPDTQYF
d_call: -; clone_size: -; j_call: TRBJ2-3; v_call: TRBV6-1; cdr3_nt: TGTGCCAGCAGTGAATGGGAAGAGGCGGGGGCTGGTTCAGATACGCAGTATTTT; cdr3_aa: CASSEWEEAGAGSDTQYF
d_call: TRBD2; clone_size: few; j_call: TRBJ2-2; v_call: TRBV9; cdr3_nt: TGTGCCAGCAGCCCCGCGGGGGGGCCTGTCACCGGGGAGCTGTTTTTT; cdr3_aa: CASSPAGGPVTGELFF
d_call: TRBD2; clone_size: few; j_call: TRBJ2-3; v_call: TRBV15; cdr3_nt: TGTGCCACCAGCAGAGACCTCAGCGGGGGAAGGACAGATACGCAGTATTTT; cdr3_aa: CATSRDLSGGRTDTQYF
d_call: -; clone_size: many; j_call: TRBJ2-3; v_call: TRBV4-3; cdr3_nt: TGCGCCAGCAGCCCCGCACCTTTGGGGGCGCAACCAGATACGCAGTATTTT; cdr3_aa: CASSPAPLGAQPDTQYF
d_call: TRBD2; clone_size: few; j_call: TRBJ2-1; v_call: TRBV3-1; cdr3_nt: TGTGCCAGCAGCCAAGATTTAACGGGCGGGGGCTACAATGAGCAGTTCTTC; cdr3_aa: CASSQDLTGGGYNEQFF
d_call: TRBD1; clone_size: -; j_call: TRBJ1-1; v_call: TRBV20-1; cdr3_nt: TGCAGTGCGGAGACAGGGGGCCGCCTGGGGGCTTTCTTT; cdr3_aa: CSAETGGRLGAFF
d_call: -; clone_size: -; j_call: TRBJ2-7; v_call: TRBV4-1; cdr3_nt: TGCGCCAGCAGCCAAGATCGTGGAGGAGACGAGCAGTACTTC; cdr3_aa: CASSQDRGGDEQYF
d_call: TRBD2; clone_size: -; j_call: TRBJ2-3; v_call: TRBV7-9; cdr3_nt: TGTGCCAGCAGCTTAGCGGGGGGGACCTCAGCGGCAGATACGCAGTATTTT; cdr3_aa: CASSLAGGTSAADTQYF
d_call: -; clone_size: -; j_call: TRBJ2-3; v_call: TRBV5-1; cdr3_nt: TGCGCCAGCAACCCAGAGAGCACAGATACGCAGTATTTT; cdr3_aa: CASNPESTDTQYF
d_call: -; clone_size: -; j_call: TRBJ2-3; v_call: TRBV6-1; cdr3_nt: TGTGCCAGCAGTGAAAAGGTTGGCTCGGGCACAGATACGCAGTATTTT; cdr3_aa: CASSEKVGSGTDTQYF
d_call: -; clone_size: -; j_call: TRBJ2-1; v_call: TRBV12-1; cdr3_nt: TGTGCCAGCAGCTTATCACCCCAGGATGAACAGGCAGCCTACAATGAGCAGTTCTTC; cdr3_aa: CASSLSPQDEQAAYNEQFF
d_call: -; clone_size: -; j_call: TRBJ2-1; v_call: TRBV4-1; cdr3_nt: TGCGCCAGCAGCCAGGTAACCTTAGCGGACAATGAGCAGTTCTTC; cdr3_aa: CASSQVTLADNEQFF
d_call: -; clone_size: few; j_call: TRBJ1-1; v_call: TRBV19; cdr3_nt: TGTGCCAGCAGGGACACCCTTGAAGCTTTCTTT; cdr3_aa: CASRDTLEAFF
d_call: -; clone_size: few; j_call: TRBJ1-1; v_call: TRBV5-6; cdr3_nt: TGTGCCAGCAGCCCTGGGGCTGCGAACACTGAAGCTTTCTTT; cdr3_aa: CASSPGAANTEAFF